These T cell receptor beta chains were read from a single sample in a study of shared clonotypes between healthy human individuals. Assay: immunoSEQ multiplex PCR; the TCRdb copy retains only in-frame clones and omits some. Of 2 million to 2.5 million clones detected, 85% to 95% appear once; the ten largest clones hold about 0.41%. The sample taken for sequencing was naive CD4+ T cells from PBMCs. The receptor source for this set is a man aged 18 to 29 in good health. Some clones in this sample may be carry-over from other donors' samples. Both conserved end residues are part of each CDR3. The D gene is left open where the match is weak. Size is stated for part of the rows, as once, few or many counts, or as a class when the clone is expanded.

d_call,clone_size,j_call,v_call,cdr3_aa,cdr3_nt
NA,NA,TRBJ1-1,TRBV5-1,CASSLLGRSDTEAFF,TGCGCCAGCAGCTTGCTGGGGCGAAGCGACACTGAAGCTTTCTTT
NA,NA,TRBJ2-3,TRBV28,CASSFPSGTQYF,TGTGCCAGCAGTTTCCCATCGGGTACGCAGTATTTT
NA,once,TRBJ2-6,TRBV9,CASSVVSSGANVLTF,TGTGCCAGCAGCGTAGTTAGCTCTGGGGCCAACGTCCTGACTTTC
NA,NA,TRBJ1-5,TRBV7-2,CASSLGTSRGNQPQHF,TGTGCCAGCAGCTTAGGTACAAGCCGGGGCAATCAGCCCCAGCATTTT
NA,NA,TRBJ1-4,TRBV18,CASSPRQTEKLFF,TGTGCCAGCTCACCAAGACAGACTGAAAAACTGTTTTTT
TRBD2,NA,TRBJ2-2,TRBV5-8,CASRVRTSGTNTGELFF,TGTGCCAGCAGGGTTCGGACTAGCGGGACGAACACCGGGGAGCTGTTTTTT
NA,few,TRBJ2-2,TRBV18,CASSPRLSELIGELFF,TGTGCCAGCTCACCACGGCTTAGCGAATTGATCGGGGAGCTGTTTTTT
NA,once,TRBJ1-5,TRBV16,CASSLGAILQPQHF,TGTGCCAGCAGCCTTGGGGCGATCCTTCAGCCCCAGCATTTT
TRBD1,NA,TRBJ2-7,TRBV18,CASSPQGAYEQYF,TGTGCCAGCTCACCACAGGGGGCTTACGAGCAGTACTTC
TRBD1,NA,TRBJ1-3,TRBV5-6,CASSLGGGAVSIYF,TGTGCCAGCAGCTTGGGAGGGGGCGCGGTATCCATATATTTT
NA,few,TRBJ2-2,TRBV10-3,CAITGAPPGELFF,TGTGCCATCACCGGGGCCCCTCCGGGGGAGCTGTTTTTT
NA,once,TRBJ2-5,TRBV5-1,CASSLAREFQETQYF,TGCGCCAGCAGCTTGGCCAGGGAATTTCAAGAGACCCAGTACTTC
NA,NA,TRBJ2-7,TRBV29-1,CSVLWGLEQYF,TGCAGCGTGCTCTGGGGCCTCGAGCAGTACTTC
TRBD2,NA,TRBJ2-3,TRBV29-1,CSARAGTSTDTQYF,TGCAGCGCCAGAGCGGGGACCAGCACAGATACGCAGTATTTT
NA,NA,TRBJ2-2,TRBV11-3,CASSLGNWASPKKNTGELFF,TGTGCCAGCAGCTTAGGGAACTGGGCTAGCCCGAAGAAGAACACCGGGGAGCTGTTTTTT
TRBD1,few,TRBJ1-4,TRBV5-1,CASSLAGTGDEKLFF,TGCGCCAGCAGCTTGGCCGGGACAGGGGATGAAAAACTGTTTTTT
NA,NA,TRBJ2-7,TRBV30,CAWSVAYEQYF,TGTGCCTGGAGTGTTGCCTACGAGCAGTACTTC
TRBD1,NA,TRBJ2-7,TRBV4-1,CASSRDRLSSYEQYF,TGCGCCAGCAGCCGGGACAGGCTCAGCTCCTACGAGCAGTACTTC
TRBD1,once,TRBJ2-2,TRBV19,CASCQTGSAGELFF,TGTGCCAGTTGTCAGACAGGGTCCGCCGGGGAGCTGTTTTTT
NA,NA,TRBJ2-7,TRBV5-1,CASSSSSGVAAHYEQYF,TGCGCCAGCAGCTCCAGTTCGGGTGTTGCGGCACACTACGAGCAGTACTTC
NA,NA,TRBJ2-7,TRBV7-9,CASSLGSASYEQYF,TGTGCCAGCAGCTTAGGTTCGGCCTCCTACGAGCAGTACTTC
TRBD1,NA,TRBJ2-7,TRBV5-8,CASSLTGGTYEQYF,TGTGCCAGCAGCTTGACAGGGGGAACCTACGAGCAGTACTTC
NA,NA,TRBJ2-1,TRBV6-1,CASSVTGNEQFF,TGTGCCAGCAGTGTGACCGGCAATGAGCAGTTCTTC
NA,NA,TRBJ2-1,TRBV7-2,CASSLLSGTLPYNEQFF,TGTGCCAGCAGCTTACTTTCCGGGACTCTCCCCTACAATGAGCAGTTCTTC
NA,few,TRBJ2-3,TRBV18,CASSPTAVADTQYF,TGTGCCAGCTCACCAACCGCGGTCGCTGATACGCAGTATTTT
NA,NA,TRBJ2-1,TRBV6-5,CASRPYGGREGEQFF,TGTGCCAGCAGACCCTACGGGGGGCGGGAAGGGGAGCAGTTCTTC
TRBD1,NA,TRBJ2-7,TRBV27,CASSTRTGAYEQYF,TGTGCCAGCAGTACCCGGACAGGGGCCTACGAGCAGTACTTC
NA,NA,TRBJ2-7,TRBV7-2,CASSLSHGAGQYF,TGTGCCAGCAGCTTAAGCCACGGGGCGGGACAGTACTTC
NA,NA,TRBJ2-5,TRBV10-3,CAISETQETQYF,TGTGCCATCAGTGAGACCCAAGAGACCCAGTACTTC
NA,NA,TRBJ1-2,TRBV4-2,CASSQEVRRLDGYTF,TGTGCCAGCAGCCAAGAGGTTCGCAGGTTGGATGGCTACACCTTC
NA,NA,TRBJ1-2,TRBV5-8,CASSLRSYGYTF,TGTGCCAGCAGCTTGAGGAGTTATGGCTACACCTTC
TRBD1,NA,TRBJ1-6,TRBV11-2,CASSPSWGQALSYNSPLHF,TGTGCCAGCAGCCCTTCCTGGGGACAGGCTCTGTCCTATAATTCACCCCTCCACTTT
NA,once,TRBJ2-5,TRBV7-2,CASSSPQGWRQETQYF,TGTGCCAGCAGCTCCCCACAGGGATGGAGGCAAGAGACCCAGTACTTC
TRBD1,NA,TRBJ1-1,TRBV18,CASSPWQGATEAFF,TGTGCCAGCTCACCATGGCAGGGGGCGACTGAAGCTTTCTTT
NA,NA,TRBJ2-7,TRBV5-6,CASSLFGRGSVEQYF,TGTGCCAGCAGCTTGTTCGGAAGGGGGTCAGTCGAGCAGTACTTC
TRBD2,NA,TRBJ2-7,TRBV18,CASSPSRTSSYDEQYF,TGTGCCAGCTCACCAAGTAGGACTAGCTCCTACGACGAGCAGTACTTC
NA,NA,TRBJ1-5,TRBV28,CASSFKAGYYSNQPQHF,TGTGCCAGCAGTTTCAAGGCTGGGTATTATAGCAATCAGCCCCAGCATTTT
NA,NA,TRBJ1-1,TRBV9,CASSVGQETTNTEAFF,TGTGCCAGCAGCGTAGGGCAAGAGACGACTAACACTGAAGCTTTCTTT
NA,once,TRBJ2-7,TRBV6-1,CASSQGGSYEQYF,TGTGCCAGCAGCCAAGGGGGGTCGTACGAGCAGTACTTC
TRBD1,once,TRBJ1-1,TRBV7-3,CASSLGQGDEAFF,TGTGCCAGCAGCCTTGGACAGGGGGATGAAGCTTTCTTT
NA,NA,TRBJ1-5,TRBV5-6,CASSSRLDGVNQPQHF,TGTGCCAGCAGCAGTAGACTCGACGGGGTAAATCAGCCCCAGCATTTT
NA,NA,TRBJ1-1,TRBV2,CASSRETGAEAFF,TGTGCCAGCAGCCGAGAGACTGGGGCTGAAGCTTTCTTT